These 24 T cell receptor beta chains came from one sample sequenced in a study of blood T cell repertoires in COVID-19. Clones were sequenced by immunoSEQ multiplex PCR, and TCRdb holds only the in-frame ones, with some missing. The sample records 130,000 to 150,000 clones, 88% being singletons. Sequencing used PBMCs or T cells enriched from blood (not recorded which). These TCRs come from a woman under 40 with acute COVID-19.

This chain connects TRBV28 to TRBJ1-1; D remains unclear. This CDR3 region has 12 residues. Deletions cut 3 bases from V and 6 bases from J, with 8 bases between. Per the germline V gene, CDR1 is MDHEN and CDR2 is SYDVKM. The CDR3 DNA follows: TGTGCCAGCAGTTTGGTAGCAGCTGAAGCTTTCTTT. It codes for CASSLVAAEAFF.

The chain recombines TRBV9 with TRBJ1-2; 7 positions match TRBD1. The CDR3 consists of 12 residues. V lost 0 bases, J lost 8 bases, and 1 base stayed unmatched. Per germline, CDR1 SGDLS and CDR2 YYNGEE. This CDR3 reads CASSVGDRGYTF. The CDR3 nucleotides read TGTGCCAGCAGCGTAGGGGACAGAGGCTACACCTTC.

The CDR3 here is CASSSNRDSFQETQYF. DNA for the CDR3: TGTGCCAGCAGTTCCAATCGGGACAGTTTTCAAGAGACCCAGTACTTC. The rearrangement joins TRBV28 to TRBJ2-5, with 7 bases lining up with TRBD1. This CDR3 has 16 amino acids. The ends lost 4 bases at V and 2 bases at J; junction bases unmatched: 10. The germline CDR1 and CDR2 sequences are MDHEN and SYDVKM.

The rearrangement joins TRBV15 to TRBJ1-3; D is possibly TRBD1 (6 bases). Looked up from germline, CDR1 is LNHNV and CDR2 is YYDKDF (reference sequence). The CDR3 runs to 14 residues. The germline V and J ends were trimmed by 10 bases and 1 base, with 14 bases remaining between them. CDR3 residues: CAIGDMESGNTIYF. The CDR3 region has the DNA TGTGCCATTGGGGACATGGAGTCTGGAAACACCATATATTTT.

The chain combines TRBV7-2 with TRBJ2-7, with D tentatively TRBD1 (6 bases). The germline gives CDR1 SGHTA, CDR2 FQGNSA. Trimming pared 3 bases from V and 6 bases from J, leaving 12 bases between. The CDR3 extends over 13 amino acids. In nucleotides, the CDR3 is TGTGCCAGCAGCTTCCCGGGACACTTCGAGCAGTACTTC. It is translated as CASSFPGHFEQYF.

The chain recombines TRBV5-4 with TRBJ1-2, with D hard to call. Trimming left V 5 bases short and J 10 bases short, with 18 bases between. The length of the CDR3 is 13 residues. Germline CDR1 reads SGHNT; CDR2 reads YYREEE (reference sequence). CDR3 protein: CASRHAEAFIYTF. The CDR3 DNA reads as TGTGCCAGCAGACACGCGGAGGCGTTTATCTACACCTTC.

V gene TRBV2 combines with J gene TRBJ2-4; the D is unclear. CDR1 SNHLY and CDR2 FYNNEI come from the germline V gene. The CDR3 consists of 17 residues. Trimming took off 4 bases at V and 0 bases at J, with 16 bases between the two ends. CDR3 loop: CASSAAGERIAKNIQYF. DNA of the CDR3: TGTGCCAGCAGTGCAGCCGGAGAGAGAATAGCCAAAAACATTCAGTACTTC.

This sequence joins TRBV28 and TRBJ1-1; 7 bases align to TRBD1. Per the germline V gene, CDR1 is MDHEN and CDR2 is SYDVKM. The CDR3 loop spans 18 amino acids. V lost 7 bases to trimming and J lost 0 bases; unmatched junction nucleotides: 17. The DNA of the CDR3 is TGTGCCAGCACCTTCGAGCCTTCTCGGACAGGTATGAACACTGAAGCTTTCTTT. It encodes CASTFEPSRTGMNTEAFF. Variable domain in full (rest from reference TRBV28 and TRBJ1-1): DVKVTQSSRYLVKRTGEKVFLECVQDMDHENMFWYRQDPGLGLRLIYFSYDVKMKEKGDIPEGYSVSREKKERFSLILESASTNQTSMYLCASTFEPSRTGMNTEAFFGQGTRLTVV.

The chain joins TRBV27 to TRBJ2-1, with 15 bases that match TRBD2. This CDR3 spans 18 amino acids. Trimming removed 6 bases from V and 4 bases from J; junction bases left unmatched: 10. Germline loops: CDR1 MNHEY, CDR2 SMNVEV (reference sequence). This CDR3 is CASRPLGLAGGEYNEQFF. The CDR3 coding sequence is TGTGCCAGCAGACCCCTCGGACTAGCGGGAGGGGAGTACAATGAGCAGTTCTTC.

CDR3 DNA: TGTGCCAGCAGCCCACGTCGGGAGGGGGGGGCTGAAGCTTTCTTT. This codes for CASSPRREGGAEAFF. The V call is TRBV11-2, the J call TRBJ1-1; a weak D match, TRBD1 (6 bases). V was clipped by 5 bases and J by 6 bases, with 19 bases between them. Germline V CDR1 and CDR2: SGHAT, FQNNGV. The CDR3 consists of 15 residues.

This chain joins TRBV10-3 and TRBJ1-2; D gene unclear. The germline CDR1 and CDR2 sequences are ENHRY and SYGVKD. V dropped 7 bases and J dropped 5 bases, with 14 bases sitting between them. This CDR3 is built from 13 residues. CDR3 nucleotide sequence: TGTGCCATCACGACGGGAGAGAATTATGGCTACACCTTC. It encodes CAITTGENYGYTF.

This sequence joins TRBV6-2 or TRBV6-3 and TRBJ2-1; 14 bases line up with TRBD2. This CDR3 comprises 16 residues. V trimming: 1 base; J trimming: 10 bases; junction bases outside the gene matches: 6. Germline V lookup: CDR1 MNHEY, CDR2 SVGEGT. CDR3 region: CASSYFVGTSGREQFF. CDR3 coding DNA: TGTGCCAGCAGTTACTTCGTTGGGACTAGCGGGAGAGAGCAGTTCTTC.

The chain employs TRBV6-6 and TRBJ2-4, with D possibly TRBD1 on 5 matching bases. The germline V and J ends were trimmed by 4 bases and 6 bases, with 10 bases remaining between them. The CDR3 loop spans 13 amino acids. CDR1 and CDR2 (germline): MNHNY, SVGAGI (reference sequence). CDR3 DNA sequence: TGTGCCAGCAGTTCCCAGGGAAGAAACATTCAGTACTTC. This codes for CASSSQGRNIQYF.

Written as DNA, the CDR3 is TGTGCCAGCAGCCTTCGACTAGCGGGAGCGACAGATACGCAGTATTTT. It translates to CASSLRLAGATDTQYF. The chain has TRBV7-3 and TRBJ2-3; TRBD2 matches 12 bases. This CDR3 is built from 16 residues. V lost 5 bases and J lost 3; bases outside the gene matches: 6. Germline V CDR1 and CDR2: SGHTA, FQGTGA.

The chain has TRBV5-6 and TRBJ2-7; a weak D match, TRBD2 (5 bases). The CDR3 contains 15 residues. Germline-derived CDR1 and CDR2 are SGHDT and YYEEEE. V was cut by 0 bases and J by 0 bases, with 10 bases left in between. The CDR3 bases are TGTGCCAGCAGCTTGGGAGTGGGGAGCTCCTACGAGCAGTACTTC. Translation gives CASSLGVGSSYEQYF.

CDR3 DNA: TGTGCCAGCAGCTTAGGCCCCGGGACTAGCGGGAGGACAGATACGCAGTATTTT. Amino acid sequence: CASSLGPGTSGRTDTQYF. The rearrangement uses TRBV7-2 and TRBJ2-3; 15 bases are a match to TRBD2. Germline values: CDR1 SGHTA, CDR2 FQGNSA. This CDR3 is built from 18 residues. J was trimmed by 3 bases and V by 1 base; bases with no gene match: 5.

This chain joins TRBV19 and TRBJ2-4, with 10 bases matching TRBD1. With V trimmed by 3 bases and J by 8 bases, 7 bases remained unmatched. The CDR3 is 15 residues long. Germline CDR1 is LNHDA and CDR2 is SQIVND (reference sequence). CDR3 in DNA: TGTGCCAGTAGTATCAAAACCGGGACAGGGGACATTCAGTACTTC. It encodes CASSIKTGTGDIQYF.

As DNA, the CDR3 is TGCGCCAGCAGCACTACACCTGCAGGGTACGAGCAGTACTTC. The encoded protein is CASSTTPAGYEQYF. The V call is TRBV5-1, the J call TRBJ2-7; TRBD1 might be the D (5 bases). The CDR3 covers 14 residues. The germline CDR1 and CDR2 sequences are SGHRS and YFSETQ. V was pared by 4 bases and J by 4 bases, with 15 bases between.

The chain uses TRBV24-1 and TRBJ2-1; the match to TRBD2 covers 13 bases. The germline CDR1 and CDR2 sequences are KGHDR and SFDVKD. With V trimmed by 6 bases and J by 8 bases, 6 bases remained unmatched. This CDR3 region has 15 residues. CDR3: CATSKRTSGSDEQFF. The CDR3 bases are TGTGCCACCAGTAAGAGGACTAGCGGGAGCGATGAGCAGTTCTTC.

The sample holds one count of this clone. This chain joins TRBV6-2 or TRBV6-3 and TRBJ2-7, with D perhaps TRBD2 (5 bases). Germline V gene lookup returns CDR1 MNHEY and CDR2 SVGEGT. Trimming removed 5 bases at V and 0 bases at J, with 17 bases between. The CDR3 has 16 amino acids. The CDR3 DNA reads as TGTGCCAGCAGTAACCTTATAGCGAGCCCCTCCTACGAGCAGTACTTC. This codes for CASSNLIASPSYEQYF.

This clone was detected many times. This sequence joins TRBV30 and TRBJ2-1, with 13 bases identical to TRBD2. The CDR3 length is 18 residues. CDR1 and CDR2 (germline): GTSNPN, SVGIG (reference sequence). The J segment lost 4 bases and the V segment lost 0 bases, leaving 9 bases of the junction unmatched. The CDR3 sequence: CAWSVLPGLAGAYNEQFF. The CDR3 DNA sequence: TGTGCCTGGAGTGTACTTCCAGGACTAGCGGGAGCTTACAATGAGCAGTTCTTC. The full variable domain, its missing parts supplied by reference TRBV30 and TRBJ2-1, is SQTIHQWPATLVQPVGSPLSLECTVEGTSNPNLYWYRQAAGRGLQLLFYSVGIGQISSEVPQNLSASRPQDRQFILSSKKLLLSDSGFYLCAWSVLPGLAGAYNEQFFGPGTRLTVL.

The chain uses TRBV3-1 (or the pseudogene TRBV3-2) and TRBJ2-1; TRBD2 agrees at 9 bases. The junction had 6 bases not matched to a gene; V was cut back by 3 bases and J by 3 bases. Germline V gene sequence: CDR1 LGHDT, CDR2 YNNKEL (reference sequence). This CDR3 region has 16 residues. CDR3 protein: CASSQQLAGRYNEQFF. Here the CDR3 DNA reads TGTGCCAGCAGCCAGCAGCTAGCGGGACGCTACAATGAGCAGTTCTTC.

The chain has TRBV13 and TRBJ2-2; maybe TRBD1 (6 bases). Germline values: CDR1 PRHDT, CDR2 FYEKMQ (reference sequence). This CDR3 comprises 16 residues. V lost 2 bases to trimming and J lost 2 bases, with 12 bases between them. The CDR3 DNA sequence: TGTGCCAGCAGCTTAATGGGGACAATTAACACCGGGGAGCTGTTTTTT. This codes for CASSLMGTINTGELFF. Full variable domain (remainder filled in from reference TRBV13 and TRBJ2-2): AAGVIQSPRHLIKEKRETATLKCYPIPRHDTVYWYQQGPGQDPQFLISFYEKMQSDKGSIPDRFSAQQFSDYHSELNMSSLELGDSALYFCASSLMGTINTGELFFGEGSRLTVL.

The rearrangement uses TRBV9 and TRBJ2-1; 11 bases map to TRBD2. The CDR3 covers 15 residues. CDR1 is SGDLS and CDR2 is YYNGEE in the germline V gene. V was clipped by 3 bases and J by 6 bases; unmatched bases: 5. The DNA for the CDR3 is TGTGCCAGCAGCGACACTAGCGGGAGACGCAATGAGCAGTTCTTC. It yields the protein CASSDTSGRRNEQFF.